The T cell receptor beta chain under discussion was sequenced for a study of shared clonotypes between healthy human individuals. Points from the study as a whole: Memory subsets generally showed lower estimated richness than naive subsets.

Repertoires were generated with immunoSEQ multiplex PCR, while TCRdb's copy carries only in-frame clones and drops some. The profile covers roughly 2.5 million clones, with around nine tenths appearing a single time and over 0.12% taken by the ten largest. This CDR3 is built from 14 residues. CDR1 MNHNS and CDR2 SASEGT come from the germline V gene. V was cut by 3 bases and J by 5 bases, with 13 bases left in between. Details on this clone: Its antigen is unknown.

The V and J genes are TRBV6-1 and TRBJ2-5; D gene ambiguous. The source of this sequence is a man aged 18-30 years in good health. Input material: naive CD4+ T cells sorted from blood. The subset is: CD45RA+ positively selected. The CDR3 region has the DNA TGTGCCAGCAGTGAGGGTAGTCTGGGCGAGACCCAGTACTTC. This sequence encodes CASSEGSLGETQYF.